This TCR beta chain was found in a study of early T cells in non-severe SARS-CoV-2 infection. Across the whole study: Sequencing targeted bulk RNA from unsorted whole blood, leaving chains unpaired. Whole-study findings and limits: Matching with VDJdb favored anti-spike CD8 responses (missing private and CD4 specificities).

Note on this clonotype: What it binds is unknown.

One entry per CDR3 protein, called by TCRdb with MiXCR from the 5' RACE reads. The sample holds some 80,000 distinct CDR3 sequences; roughly 15% are singletons and the top ten take under 1.5%. The V gene end was trimmed by 0 bases and the J gene end by 8 bases; junction bases not matched to a gene: 6. The CDR3 spans 14 residues. Germline CDR1 reads SGHNT; CDR2 reads YYREEE (reference sequence). The sequenced material came from whole blood. This rearrangement joins TRBV5-4 to TRBJ1-2, with 8 bases matching TRBD1. This receptor was obtained from an adult who was a healthcare worker with PCR-confirmed SARS-CoV-2 infection or an uninfected control (not recorded which). This CDR3 reads CASSLDRQGYGYTF. In DNA form, the CDR3 reads TGTGCCAGCAGCTTGGACCGACAGGGGTACGGCTACACCTTC.